This entry lists 19 T cell receptor beta chains sequenced from one sample in a study of blood T cell repertoires in COVID-19. Assay: immunoSEQ multiplex PCR; the TCRdb copy retains only in-frame clones and omits some. The data contain around 160,000 clones, around 80% of them seen just once; the ten biggest clones take up less than 20%. Material for sequencing was peripheral blood. The receptors originated from a woman older than 75 with acute or convalescent COVID-19.

This sequence joins TRBV7-2 and TRBJ2-6; tentative D call: TRBD2 (5 bases). Per the germline V gene, CDR1 is SGHTA and CDR2 is FQGNSA. The CDR3 has 15 residues. Between the trimmed V and J ends, which lost 0 bases and 3 bases, there was a span of 6 bases. CDR3 sequence (DNA): TGTGCCAGCAGCTTAGCAGGACTTGGGGCCAACGTCCTGACTTTC. It encodes CASSLAGLGANVLTF.

The chain uses TRBV30 and TRBJ1-2; D is perhaps TRBD1 (5 bases). The CDR3 sequence is 13 residues long. Between the trimmed V and J ends, which lost 0 bases and 8 bases, there was a span of 13 bases. Germline values: CDR1 GTSNPN, CDR2 SVGIG (reference sequence). DNA of the CDR3: TGTGCCTGGAGTGTAATGGGGCTGGAGGGCTACACCTTC. This codes for CAWSVMGLEGYTF.

The chain couples TRBV3-1 (or the pseudogene TRBV3-2) to TRBJ2-1; 14 bases map to TRBD2. Per the germline V gene, CDR1 is LGHDT and CDR2 is YNNKEL (reference sequence). Trimming removed 1 base from V and 5 bases from J; junction bases left unmatched: 10. The CDR3 length is 19 residues. The CDR3 sequence: CASSQGPYRTSGRHNEQFF. CDR3 DNA sequence: TGTGCCAGCAGCCAAGGTCCATATCGGACTAGCGGGAGGCACAATGAGCAGTTCTTC.

The CDR3 nucleotides are TGTGCCAGCAGCGCGGATATGAGACAGAACTATGGCTACACCTTC. This translates into CASSADMRQNYGYTF. The genes are TRBV9 and TRBJ1-2; D possibly corresponds to TRBD1 (5 bases). Trimming pared 3 bases from V and 2 bases from J, leaving 14 bases between. Germline CDR1 is SGDLS and CDR2 is YYNGEE. The CDR3 contains 15 residues.

The chain recombines TRBV12-3 or TRBV12-4 with TRBJ1-2, with D hard to call. This CDR3 is built from 12 residues. Trimming left V 1 base short and J 4 bases short, with 4 bases between. This chain's CDR3 is CASSLVSYGYTF. The CDR3 coding sequence is TGTGCCAGCAGTTTAGTTAGCTATGGCTACACCTTC.

This sequence joins TRBV18 and TRBJ2-1; D gene uncertain. V was clipped by 3 bases and J by 1 base, with 13 bases between them. Germline lookup yields CDR1 KGHSH and CDR2 LQKENI. This CDR3 spans 16 amino acids. CDR3 amino acids: CASSPVMRKSYNEQFF. The CDR3 DNA reads as TGTGCCAGCTCACCTGTTATGCGGAAATCCTACAATGAGCAGTTCTTC.

The chain links TRBV6-5 to TRBJ2-3; 7 bases agree with TRBD2. Germline CDR1 MNHEY, CDR2 SVGAGI. V was pared by 5 bases and J by 5 bases, with 4 bases of the junction left unmatched. This CDR3 is 13 amino acids long. The CDR3 loop reads CASSPPGGDTQYF. The CDR3 DNA follows: TGTGCCAGCAGTCCTCCGGGGGGAGATACGCAGTATTTT.

The V and J genes are TRBV29-1 and TRBJ1-1; D possibly corresponds to TRBD1 (6 bases). Trimming cost V 4 bases and J 5 bases, with 17 bases left between them. The CDR3 spans 14 residues. The germline V gene has CDR1 SQVTM and CDR2 ANQGSEA. The CDR3 DNA follows: TGCAGCGTTGCCGTGGGGGGGCGAGGAACTGAAGCTTTCTTT. Protein sequence: CSVAVGGRGTEAFF. The full variable domain, in which reference TRBV29-1 and TRBJ1-1 provide the parts outside the CDR3, is SAVISQKPSRDICQRGTSLTIQCQVDSQVTMMFWYRQQPGQSLTLIATANQGSEATYESGFVIDKFPISRPNLTFSTLTVSNMSPEDSSIYLCSVAVGGRGTEAFFGQGTRLTVV.

V gene TRBV6-5 combines with J gene TRBJ2-3; the match to TRBD2 covers 7 bases. Germline CDR1 and CDR2: MNHEY and SVGAGI. Trimming removed 6 bases from V and 3 bases from J; junction bases left unmatched: 3. The CDR3 covers 13 residues. The CDR3 loop is CASRLARTDTQYF. The CDR3 DNA sequence: TGTGCCAGCAGACTAGCGAGGACAGATACGCAGTATTTT.

V usage is TRBV7-2 and J usage is TRBJ1-1; D possibly corresponds to TRBD1 (6 bases). CDR1 is SGHTA, CDR2 FQGNSA, per germline. V was pared by 2 bases and J by 5 bases, with 18 bases between. CDR3 size: 16 residues. This CDR3 reads CASSLRGGRLLTEAFF. The CDR3 DNA follows: TGTGCCAGCAGCTTAAGGGGGGGACGGCTTTTGACTGAAGCTTTCTTT.

V and J are TRBV7-2 and TRBJ1-3; 9 bases match TRBD1. The V segment lost 6 bases and the J segment 7 bases; nucleotides outside the gene matches: 10. Germline loops: CDR1 SGHTA, CDR2 FQGNSA. The CDR3 consists of 15 residues. The CDR3 loop is CASRPWGDRENTIYF. In DNA, the CDR3 is TGTGCCAGCAGACCCTGGGGGGACAGGGAGAACACCATATATTTT.

This clone was recorded once. V usage is TRBV19 and J usage is TRBJ1-1, with D possibly TRBD1 on 5 matching bases. The CDR3 contains 14 residues. With 3 bases removed from V and 7 bases from J, the gap between germline ends came to 15 bases. The V gene's germline CDR1 is LNHDA and CDR2 SQIVND (reference sequence). CDR3 bases: TGTGCCAGTAGTATCCGGGGGGGAACTGGTGAAGCTTTCTTT. This codes for CASSIRGGTGEAFF. Combining the CDR3 with reference TRBV19 and TRBJ1-1 gives the whole variable domain DGGITQSPKYLFRKEGQNVTLSCEQNLNHDAMYWYRQDPGQGLRLIYYSQIVNDFQKGDIAEGYSVSREKKESFPLTVTSAQKNPTAFYLCASSIRGGTGEAFFGQGTRLTVV.

The V and J genes are TRBV7-2 and TRBJ2-7; D remains unclear. Trimming removed 1 base at V and 6 bases at J, with 10 bases between. There are 13 residues in the CDR3. CDR1 and CDR2 (germline): SGHTA, FQGNSA. This CDR3 reads CASSLDDVGEQYF. The CDR3 DNA reads TGTGCCAGCAGCTTAGACGATGTCGGCGAGCAGTACTTC.

This clone has only one observation. The chain uses TRBV9 and TRBJ2-6; no definite D call. Between the trimmed V and J ends, which lost 3 bases and 2 bases, there was a span of 6 bases. The CDR3 runs 14 residues. The germline V gene encodes CDR1 SGDLS and CDR2 YYNGEE. CDR3: CASSAHTGANVLTF. CDR3 nucleotide sequence: TGTGCCAGCAGCGCCCACACTGGGGCCAACGTCCTGACTTTC.

The rearrangement joins TRBV3-1 (or the pseudogene TRBV3-2) to TRBJ2-7, with TRBD2 as a possible D gene (6 bases). This CDR3 spans 15 amino acids. Trimming took off 0 bases at V and 3 bases at J, with 12 bases between the two ends. Germline V lookup: CDR1 LGHDT, CDR2 YNNKEL (reference sequence). The CDR3 DNA is TGTGCCAGCAGCCAAGATATGGCCGGGGGCTACGAGCAGTACTTC. This gives the protein CASSQDMAGGYEQYF.

This clone has only one observation. The chain is built from TRBV5-1 and TRBJ1-3; D is undetermined. The CDR3 covers 15 residues. Germline V gene sequence: CDR1 SGHRS, CDR2 YFSETQ. V gave up 1 base and J gave up 6 bases, with 14 bases separating them. The CDR3 sequence: CASSLSTGGKNTIYF. DNA for the CDR3: TGCGCCAGCAGCTTGTCTACGGGAGGGAAAAACACCATATATTTT.

CDR3 sequence: CASSVSGKHTEAFF. The DNA for the CDR3 is TGTGCCAGCAGCGTATCAGGCAAACACACTGAAGCTTTCTTT. The V gene is TRBV9, the J gene TRBJ1-1; D uncertain. This CDR3 spans 14 amino acids. V shed 1 base and J shed 3 bases, with 10 bases lying between them. The germline V gene has CDR1 SGDLS and CDR2 YYNGEE.

The J gene is TRBJ2-2, the V gene TRBV5-1; 9 nucleotides align to TRBD1. The trim removed 4 bases at V and 5 bases at J, leaving 6 bases unmatched. CDR3 size: 15 residues. Germline V gene lookup returns CDR1 SGHRS and CDR2 YFSETQ. The DNA of the CDR3 is TGCGCCAGCAGCCCACTGACAGGGGGAACCGGGGAGCTGTTTTTT. Translated: CASSPLTGGTGELFF.

This rearrangement joins TRBV27 to TRBJ2-7; 8 bases are shared with TRBD1. The CDR3 has 13 amino acids. V lost 6 bases and J lost 2; bases outside the gene matches: 3. Germline V gene sequence: CDR1 MNHEY, CDR2 SMNVEV (reference sequence). The DNA of the CDR3 is TGTGCCAGCAGAGACAGGGGACCCTACGAGCAGTACTTC. Encoded protein: CASRDRGPYEQYF.